One and the same sample provided the 26 T cell receptor beta chains below, sequenced in a study of blood T cell repertoires in COVID-19. Clones were sequenced by immunoSEQ multiplex PCR, and TCRdb holds only the in-frame ones, with some missing. The data contain 250,000 to 350,000 clones, roughly 86% of them singletons. Sequencing was performed on peripheral blood. The receptors originated from a woman aged 25 to 39 with COVID-19, enrolled during active disease.

The chain combines TRBV6-2 or TRBV6-3 with TRBJ1-5, with 7 bases fitting TRBD1. The CDR3 contains 15 residues. Germline V gene sequence: CDR1 MNHEY, CDR2 SVGEGT. Losses at the gene ends were 1 base for V and 3 bases for J; bases not matched to a gene: 3. Here the CDR3 reads CASSYLQGSNQPQHF. The CDR3 DNA reads TGTGCCAGCAGTTACTTACAGGGGTCCAATCAGCCCCAGCATTTT.

The chain joins TRBV27 to TRBJ2-7, with 7 bases aligning to TRBD2. This CDR3 has 13 residues. V shed 1 base, J shed 10 bases, and the junction held 7 bases outside the gene matches. Germline values: CDR1 MNHEY, CDR2 SMNVEV (reference sequence). CDR3 loop: CASSLFTSADQYF. The CDR3 bases are TGTGCCAGCAGTTTATTTACTAGCGCGGACCAGTACTTC.

The chain employs TRBV5-1 and TRBJ2-5, with TRBD2 matching over 10 bases. V gave up 0 bases and J gave up 5 bases; unmatched junction bases: 7. The length of the CDR3 is 16 residues. Germline lookup yields CDR1 SGHRS and CDR2 YFSETQ. Here the CDR3 DNA reads TGCGCCAGCAGCTTGGTTAGGCTAGCGGGAGTTGAGACCCAGTACTTC. Protein: CASSLVRLAGVETQYF. Full variable domain (outside the CDR3, taken from reference TRBV5-1 and TRBJ2-5): KAGVTQTPRYLIKTRGQQVTLSCSPISGHRSVSWYQQTPGQGLQFLFEYFSETQRNKGNFPGRFSGRQFSNSRSEMNVSTLELGDSALYLCASSLVRLAGVETQYFGPGTRLLVL.

This chain joins TRBV24-1 and TRBJ2-7; D is undetermined. The CDR3 totals 12 residues. V dropped 5 bases and J dropped 3 bases, with 7 bases sitting between them. Germline CDR1 is KGHDR and CDR2 is SFDVKD. Here the CDR3 DNA reads TGTGCCACCAGTGTTGAGTGCTACGAGCAGTACTTC. This encodes CATSVECYEQYF.

V is TRBV30 and J is TRBJ1-4, with a possible D match to TRBD1 (6 bases). Germline V gives CDR1 GTSNPN, CDR2 SVGIG (reference sequence). V shed 3 bases and J shed 5 bases, with 16 bases lying between them. The CDR3 has 15 residues. The CDR3: CAWRGAGRGNEKLFF. CDR3 coding DNA: TGTGCCTGGAGAGGGGCAGGAAGGGGGAATGAAAAACTGTTTTTT. The whole variable domain, remainder taken from reference TRBV30 and TRBJ1-4, is SQTIHQWPATLVQPVGSPLSLECTVEGTSNPNLYWYRQAAGRGLQLLFYSVGIGQISSEVPQNLSASRPQDRQFILSSKKLLLSDSGFYLCAWRGAGRGNEKLFFGSGTQLSVL.

The gene calls are TRBV3-1 (or the pseudogene TRBV3-2) and TRBJ2-5; D is undetermined. Per the germline V gene, CDR1 is LGHDT and CDR2 is YNNKEL (reference sequence). The germline V and J ends were trimmed by 0 bases and 1 base, with 6 bases remaining between them. The CDR3 covers 14 residues. CDR3 sequence: CASSQDPSQETQYF. CDR3 in DNA: TGTGCCAGCAGCCAAGATCCTTCCCAAGAGACCCAGTACTTC.

The chain combines TRBV7-2 with TRBJ2-7; D unresolved. The V end was cut by 0 bases, the J end by 2 bases, with 8 bases between. CDR1 SGHTA and CDR2 FQGNSA come from the germline V gene. The CDR3 extends over 14 amino acids. The CDR3 region has the DNA TGTGCCAGCAGCTTAGCGCAAACTGCCTACGAGCAGTACTTC. It codes for CASSLAQTAYEQYF.

Comment on this clone: Other DNA sequences in the same sample also yield this CDR3. CDR3 nucleotide sequence: TGCGCCAGCAGCCAAGATGAGCGATACGAGCAGTACTTC. Its translation: CASSQDERYEQYF. The chain combines TRBV4-1 with TRBJ2-7, with unresolved D. CDR3 length equals 13 residues. V lost 0 bases and J 4 bases, leaving 7 bases between the germline ends. Germline V gene data show CDR1 as MGHRA and CDR2 as YSYEKL.

This chain links TRBV27 with TRBJ1-4, with 9 bases fitting TRBD1. In germline, CDR1 is MNHEY, CDR2 SMNVEV (reference sequence). This CDR3 is 16 amino acids long. V trimming: 4 bases; J trimming: 5 bases; junction bases outside the gene matches: 8. This CDR3 is CASSSTPDRGNEKLFF. CDR3 DNA: TGTGCCAGCAGTTCGACGCCGGACAGGGGAAATGAAAAACTGTTTTTT.

This chain uses TRBV2 with TRBJ2-7; 7 bases match TRBD2. There are 14 residues in the CDR3. V was pared by 3 bases and J by 6 bases, with 8 bases of the junction left unmatched. In germline, CDR1 is SNHLY, CDR2 FYNNEI. CDR3 residues: CASSEVGGPIEQYF. Here the CDR3 DNA reads TGTGCCAGCAGTGAGGTGGGAGGGCCCATCGAGCAGTACTTC. The variable domain in full, completed from reference TRBV2 and TRBJ2-7, reads EPEVTQTPSHQVTQMGQEVILRCVPISNHLYFYWYRQILGQKVEFLVSFYNNEISEKSEIFDDQFSVERPDGSNFTLKIRSTKLEDSAMYFCASSEVGGPIEQYFGPGTRLTVT.

CDR3 DNA: TGTGCCAGCAGTGAAAGGGCGGGAGGGGGCCACAATGAGCAGTTCTTC. Translated, it gives CASSERAGGGHNEQFF. The gene calls are TRBV6-4 and TRBJ2-1; 9 nucleotides match TRBD2. V gave up 3 bases and J gave up 5 bases; unmatched junction bases: 8. This CDR3 has 16 amino acids. Germline lookup yields CDR1 MRHNA and CDR2 SNTAGT.

CDR3 in DNA: TGTGCCAGCAGCTCACAGGCCTCTGGAAACACCATATATTTT. Translated, it gives CASSSQASGNTIYF. The chain is built from TRBV7-2 and TRBJ1-3; tentative D call: TRBD1 (5 bases). The V end lost 4 bases, the J end lost 0 bases, and 7 bases lay between the germline ends. Germline V CDR1 and CDR2: SGHTA, FQGNSA. The CDR3 covers 14 residues.

To note about this clone: One end of the junction is discordant with germline, which a read error may explain. V is TRBV7-2 and J is TRBJ2-3; 9 bases agree with TRBD2. The CDR3 covers 11 residues. CDR1 and CDR2 from the germline V gene are SGHTA and FQGNSA. The CDR3 DNA reads TGTGCCAGCAGCTTACTAGCGGGACCCGATTTT. Its translation is CASSLLAGPDF.

V and J are TRBV21-1 and TRBJ1-4. TRBV21-1 is an annotated pseudogene. The CDR3 sequence is 16 residues long. The CDR3 sequence: CASSTTKPSPNEKLFF. The CDR3, as DNA: TGTGCCAGCAGCACCACCAAGCCCTCGCCAAATGAAAAACTGTTTTTT.

The chain employs TRBV15 and TRBJ2-1, with 14 bases fitting TRBD2. V shed 8 bases and J 9 bases; nucleotides not matched to a gene: 9. Germline loops: CDR1 LNHNV, CDR2 YYDKDF (reference sequence). The CDR3 spans 15 residues. CDR3: CATLGLAGVGTEQFF. As DNA, the CDR3 is TGTGCCACCTTGGGACTAGCGGGAGTGGGGACTGAGCAGTTCTTC.

The chain uses TRBV18 and TRBJ2-6; D gene uncertain. Per germline, CDR1 KGHSH and CDR2 LQKENI. This CDR3 comprises 14 residues. V lost 6 bases, J lost 0 bases, and 6 bases lay in between. This chain's CDR3 is CASSYSSGANVLTF. The CDR3 DNA sequence: TGTGCCAGCTCTTACAGCTCTGGGGCCAACGTCCTGACTTTC.

This clone has only one observation. The V call is TRBV9, the J call TRBJ2-1; TRBD2 is a possible D gene (7 bases). Germline lookup yields CDR1 SGDLS and CDR2 YYNGEE. The CDR3 covers 15 residues. The V end lost 4 bases, the J end lost 7 bases, and 18 bases lay between the germline ends. This CDR3 is CASSYEGGIRNEQFF. For the CDR3, the DNA is TGTGCCAGCAGCTACGAGGGGGGGATCAGGAATGAGCAGTTCTTC.

The chain combines TRBV11-2 with TRBJ2-1, with 9 bases identical to TRBD1. The CDR3 contains 15 residues. The J segment lost 9 bases and the V segment lost 1 base, leaving 7 bases of the junction unmatched. Germline CDR1 and CDR2: SGHAT and FQNNGV. For the CDR3, the DNA is TGTGCCAGCAGCTTAGCCGGACAGGGGAAAGGTGAGCAGTTCTTC. Its protein product is CASSLAGQGKGEQFF.

This clone has only one observation. This chain connects TRBV24-1 to TRBJ1-1; possibly TRBD1 for D (5 bases). The CDR3 extends over 15 amino acids. The germline gives CDR1 KGHDR, CDR2 SFDVKD. Between the trimmed V and J ends, which lost 3 bases and 4 bases, there was a span of 14 bases. CDR3 residues: CATSDPRRGTTEAFF. The DNA for the CDR3 is TGTGCCACCAGTGATCCCCGGAGGGGAACCACTGAAGCTTTCTTT.

The V gene is TRBV10-3, the J gene TRBJ2-7, with D possibly TRBD1 on 6 matching bases. The V gene lost 0 bases and the J gene lost 3 bases, with 15 bases spanning the gap. Germline-derived CDR1 and CDR2 are ENHRY and SYGVKD. The CDR3 spans 16 residues. CDR3 nucleotide sequence: TGTGCCATCAGTGAGTCGATCCCGGGACACTACTACGAGCAGTACTTC. It translates to CAISESIPGHYYEQYF.

This clone was recorded only once. This chain uses TRBV28 with TRBJ1-5; D perhaps matches TRBD1 (5 bases). In germline, CDR1 is MDHEN, CDR2 SYDVKM. The CDR3 has 15 amino acids. Trimming shortened V by 0 bases and J by 2 bases, and 8 bases separated the two germline ends. CDR3 bases: TGTGCCAGCAGTTTATGGAAACAGGGCAATCAGCCCCAGCATTTT. This codes for CASSLWKQGNQPQHF.

V and J are TRBV5-1 and TRBJ1-1; D is ambiguous. From germline, CDR1 is SGHRS and CDR2 YFSETQ. Trimming cost V 0 bases and J 0 bases, with 9 bases left between them. This CDR3 has 15 residues. CDR3 nucleotides: TGCGCCAGCAGCTTGGCCAGCGTAATGAACACTGAAGCTTTCTTT. Protein: CASSLASVMNTEAFF. The variable domain in full, completed from reference TRBV5-1 and TRBJ1-1, reads KAGVTQTPRYLIKTRGQQVTLSCSPISGHRSVSWYQQTPGQGLQFLFEYFSETQRNKGNFPGRFSGRQFSNSRSEMNVSTLELGDSALYLCASSLASVMNTEAFFGQGTRLTVV.

The V call is TRBV19, the J call TRBJ1-1; 9 bases align to TRBD1. This CDR3 is built from 15 residues. The germline CDR1 and CDR2 sequences are LNHDA and SQIVND (reference sequence). Trimming cost V 5 bases and J 6 bases; bases outside gene matches: 10. CDR3 nucleotide sequence: TGTGCCAGTAGTCCCGTGGACAGGGGTCGACCTGAAGCTTTCTTT. Translating gives CASSPVDRGRPEAFF. Supplemented by reference TRBV19 and TRBJ1-1, the full variable domain reads DGGITQSPKYLFRKEGQNVTLSCEQNLNHDAMYWYRQDPGQGLRLIYYSQIVNDFQKGDIAEGYSVSREKKESFPLTVTSAQKNPTAFYLCASSPVDRGRPEAFFGQGTRLTVV.

The chain recombines TRBV2 with TRBJ1-2; 7 bases map to TRBD1. Germline V CDR1 and CDR2: SNHLY, FYNNEI. The CDR3 is 13 residues long. V shed 6 bases, J shed 6 bases, and the junction held 7 bases outside the gene matches. The CDR3 reads CASRVDREDGYTF. The CDR3 DNA is TGTGCCAGCAGGGTAGACAGGGAGGATGGCTACACCTTC.

This sequence joins TRBV27 and TRBJ1-6, with 9 bases matching TRBD1. Germline V lookup: CDR1 MNHEY, CDR2 SMNVEV (reference sequence). V trimming: 3 bases; J trimming: 8 bases; junction bases outside the gene matches: 2. The CDR3 runs 14 residues. CDR3 bases: TGTGCCAGCAGTTTGAGGACAGGGGATTCACCCCTCCACTTT. This encodes CASSLRTGDSPLHF.

The CDR3 DNA is TGTGCCAGCAGCTATTGGGAGAACGAGCAGTACTTC. Encoded protein: CASSYWENEQYF. This chain joins TRBV6-2 or TRBV6-3 and TRBJ2-7; a possible D gene is TRBD2 (5 bases). Trimming took 6 bases from V and 5 from J, leaving 11 bases between them. CDR3 size: 12 residues. Germline V gives CDR1 MNHEY, CDR2 SVGEGT.